This entry lists 15 T cell receptor beta chains sequenced from one sample in a study of regulatory T cells. The PCR used 52 TRBV and 13 TRBJ primers. Here immunoSEQ multiplex PCR was the method, and the copy in TCRdb shows in-frame clones only, minus some. The sample has about 20,000 clones; 93% are singletons. The sequenced sample consisted of CD8+ T cells sorted from blood. The receptors were gathered from a child younger than 10 with CD3G deficiency.

V is TRBV5-1 and J is TRBJ2-7; 8 bases map to TRBD1. Per germline, CDR1 SGHRS and CDR2 YFSETQ. This CDR3 region has 15 residues. J was trimmed by 7 bases and V by 1 base; bases with no gene match: 10. CDR3 amino acids: CASSLSQGARREQYF. CDR3 DNA sequence: TGCGCCAGCAGCTTGAGTCAGGGGGCGAGGAGGGAGCAGTACTTC.

CDR3 residues: CASSSGQGHQPQHF. Written as DNA, the CDR3 is TGTGCCAGCAGTTCGGGACAGGGGCATCAGCCCCAGCATTTT. The chain is built from TRBV28 and TRBJ1-5; 10 bases map to TRBD1. The V segment lost 4 bases and the J segment 5 bases; nucleotides outside the gene matches: 2. The CDR3 runs 14 residues. Looked up from germline, CDR1 is MDHEN and CDR2 is SYDVKM. Based on the CDR3 plus reference TRBV28 and TRBJ1-5, the full variable domain is DVKVTQSSRYLVKRTGEKVFLECVQDMDHENMFWYRQDPGLGLRLIYFSYDVKMKEKGDIPEGYSVSREKKERFSLILESASTNQTSMYLCASSSGQGHQPQHFGDGTRLSIL.

The gene calls are TRBV19 and TRBJ2-2; a possible D gene is TRBD2 (5 bases). Trimming took 4 bases from V and 0 from J, leaving 6 bases between them. This CDR3 is 14 amino acids long. The germline V gene has CDR1 LNHDA and CDR2 SQIVND (reference sequence). This CDR3 is CASSTSSNTGELFF. The CDR3 region has the DNA TGTGCCAGTAGTACTAGCTCGAACACCGGGGAGCTGTTTTTT.

CDR3 in DNA: TGTGCCAGCAGCTTAGCTAGCGGGAGGGCAGGGACCCAGTACTTC. This sequence encodes CASSLASGRAGTQYF. This chain connects TRBV7-6 to TRBJ2-5, with 11 nucleotides matching TRBD2. Germline lookup yields CDR1 SGHVS and CDR2 FNYEAQ. This CDR3 spans 15 amino acids. V lost 0 bases to trimming and J lost 7 bases; unmatched junction nucleotides: 4.

This chain connects TRBV28 to TRBJ1-5, with D possibly being TRBD1 (5 bases). V gave up 5 bases and J gave up 3 bases, with 11 bases separating them. Germline CDR1 reads MDHEN; CDR2 reads SYDVKM. The CDR3 contains 14 residues. CDR3 in amino acids: CASSLGHLNQPQHF. In DNA, the CDR3 is TGTGCCAGCAGTCTAGGACACCTCAATCAGCCCCAGCATTTT.

The chain carries TRBV6-1 and TRBJ2-7; D may correspond to TRBD1 or TRBD2 (5 bases each). This CDR3 has 15 residues. The germline V and J ends were trimmed by 10 bases and 0 bases, with 19 bases remaining between them. Germline-derived CDR1 and CDR2 are MNHNS and SASEGT. The CDR3: CATRDRDAFSYEQYF. Here the CDR3 DNA reads TGTGCCACTAGGGACCGGGACGCCTTCTCCTACGAGCAGTACTTC.

This clone was observed a single time. V and J are TRBV4-1 and TRBJ2-3; D is possibly TRBD2 (6 bases). V was cut by 0 bases and J by 4 bases, with 11 bases left in between. Germline V lookup: CDR1 MGHRA, CDR2 YSYEKL. The CDR3 has 15 amino acids. CDR3: CASSQDVGGADTQYF. CDR3 nucleotide sequence: TGCGCCAGCAGCCAAGATGTGGGAGGAGCAGATACGCAGTATTTT.

The V call is TRBV7-9, the J call TRBJ2-3; 10 nucleotides match TRBD1. This CDR3 region has 15 residues. CDR1 and CDR2 (germline): SEHNR, FQNEAQ (reference sequence). V gave up 9 bases and J gave up 3 bases; unmatched junction bases: 9. The CDR3 DNA reads as TGTGCCAGTAGCCGGGACAGGGGTCTAACAGATACGCAGTATTTT. As protein: CASSRDRGLTDTQYF.

In DNA, the CDR3 is TGTGCCAGCTCGGAAATCGGACGGTCCTACGAGCAGTACTTC. Its protein product is CASSEIGRSYEQYF. The chain joins TRBV28 to TRBJ2-7; D uncertain. Germline-derived CDR1 and CDR2 are MDHEN and SYDVKM. This CDR3 region has 14 residues. V lost 8 bases and J 1 base, leaving 15 bases between the germline ends.

The chain is built from TRBV28 and TRBJ2-7, with 8 nucleotides matching TRBD2. CDR1 is MDHEN and CDR2 is SYDVKM in the germline V gene. The CDR3 runs to 14 residues. The trim removed 7 bases at V and 4 bases at J, leaving 9 bases unmatched. CDR3 sequence (DNA): TGTGCCAGCAAACCGGGGGGGAGGGGATACGAGCAGTACTTC. Protein product: CASKPGGRGYEQYF.

This chain connects TRBV13 to TRBJ1-2, with D perhaps TRBD1 (6 bases). The CDR3 is 13 residues long. Trimming shortened V by 5 bases and J by 2 bases, and 9 bases separated the two germline ends. Germline CDR1 is PRHDT and CDR2 is FYEKMQ (reference sequence). CDR3 nucleotide sequence: TGTGCCAGCAGCCTACAGGGAAACTATGGCTACACCTTC. Translating gives CASSLQGNYGYTF.

This clone was detected only once. The rearrangement links TRBV10-2 to TRBJ2-7; D gene uncertain. V was shortened by 3 bases and J by 6 bases, with 12 bases between the two germline ends. The germline V gene has CDR1 WSHSY and CDR2 SAAADI. The CDR3 runs 13 residues. DNA of the CDR3: TGCGCCAGCAGTGAAGGGTGGCCGGGCGAGCAGTACTTC. Translation gives CASSEGWPGEQYF.

Concerning this clone: The sample holds other DNA sequences that translate to the same CDR3. In DNA form, the CDR3 reads TGTGCCAGCAGTCGAGGGTACGAGCAGTACTTC. Translation gives CASSRGYEQYF. The chain recombines TRBV28 with TRBJ2-7; possible D gene TRBD2, 5 bases. Germline V gene lookup returns CDR1 MDHEN and CDR2 SYDVKM. Between the trimmed V and J ends, which lost 5 bases and 4 bases, there was a span of 6 bases. The CDR3 loop spans 11 amino acids.

With respect to this clone: At the DNA level, this CDR3 is encoded by other sequences in the same sample as well. The CDR3 loop is CASSLHGYEQYF. The CDR3 nucleotides read TGTGCCAGCAGTCTCCACGGGTACGAGCAGTACTTC. The chain recombines TRBV28 with TRBJ2-7; D uncertain. The germline V gene has CDR1 MDHEN and CDR2 SYDVKM. Between the trimmed V and J ends, which lost 5 bases and 4 bases, there was a span of 9 bases. This CDR3 spans 12 amino acids.

The J gene is TRBJ1-1, the V gene TRBV7-9; D may be TRBD1 (5 bases). V dropped 0 bases and J dropped 4 bases, with 9 bases sitting between them. Germline V gives CDR1 SEHNR, CDR2 FQNEAQ (reference sequence). The CDR3 runs 14 residues. The CDR3 spells CASSLAGVGTEAFF. The CDR3 DNA is TGTGCCAGCAGCTTAGCGGGGGTTGGCACTGAAGCTTTCTTT. The variable domain in full, with the rest retrieved from reference TRBV7-9 and TRBJ1-1, is DTGVSQNPRHKITKRGQNVTFRCDPISEHNRLYWYRQTLGQGPEFLTYFQNEAQLEKSRLLSDRFSAERPKGSFSTLEIQRTEQGDSAMYLCASSLAGVGTEAFFGQGTRLTVV.